The clone carrying this T cell receptor (beta chain) was counted a few times. No antigen is known for it. The TCRbeta library was prepared with unique molecular identifiers. MiXCR, applied by TCRdb to the PCR reads, yields one record per CDR3 protein. The sample has almost 600,000 distinct CDR3 sequences; roughly a quarter are singletons. The CDR3 totals 15 residues. Trimming removed 3 bases from V and 6 bases from J, with 17 bases in between. From germline, CDR1 is DFQATT and CDR2 SNEGSKA (reference sequence). These data are taken from a study of T-cell reconstitution after alpha-beta-depleted transplantation in children. Regarding the study as a whole: Roughly two months post-transplant, alpha-beta T cells reportedly originated from several hundred graft clones that had expanded.

This receptor was identified in a boy under three years old with Wiskott-Aldrich syndrome, due to receive a stem cell transplant. The rearrangement uses TRBV20-1 and TRBJ1-4; D remains unclear. Here the sequenced sample was PBMCs, taken before TCRalphabeta/CD19-depleted stem cell transplant. The CDR3 DNA is TGCAGTGCTAGGGGCACAGCGGCGGTGGATGAAAAACTGTTTTTT. This sequence encodes CSARGTAAVDEKLFF.